The clone carrying this T cell receptor beta chain has a handful of counts. Original handling: After removing out-of-frame reads, around 2,100,000 distinct TCRbeta sequences remained. TCRdb's copy holds only in-frame clones and misses some; the assay was immunoSEQ multiplex PCR. V and J calls plus clone size are reproduced from that table; the DNA served to infer D and trimming. The data show approximately 44,000 clones, with over 65% seen just once and about 6% held by the top ten. The sample originates from a study of memory CD4+ T cells and cytomegalovirus serostatus. Across the study: Healthy Belgian adult donors included 9 or 10 CMV-positive and some 23 CMV-negative people.

Single viable CD3+CD4+CD8-CD45RO+ cells were sorted as the memory CD4+ T cells. CMV serostatus came from serum IgG against pp150, pp28, p38, p52. V shed 5 bases and J shed 7 bases, with 12 bases lying between them. Germline V gene sequence: CDR1 SGHTA, CDR2 FQGNSA. This CDR3 spans 13 amino acids. The specimen sequenced was memory CD4+ T cells from blood. The receptor's source is an adult in good health and CMV-seronegative. V gene TRBV7-2 combines with J gene TRBJ2-1, with D hard to call. CDR3 in DNA: TGTGCCAGCAGCGAGAGGTGGGGAAATGAGCAGTTCTTC. Translation: CASSERWGNEQFF.